Listed below are T cell receptor beta chains from one sample, sequenced in a study of OX40 agonist ivuxolimab in advanced cancers. This table comes from immunoSEQ multiplex PCR, and its TCRdb copy is limited to in-frame clones, with some not included. The sample includes about 21,000 clones, about 89% seen only once; the top ten take around 15%. This material consisted of CD4+ or CD8+ T cells sorted from blood, taken in a trial of the OX40 agonist ivuxolimab. The receptors were sampled from an adult with an advanced solid tumor such as melanoma, head and neck, liver or kidney cancer. CDR3s include the opening cysteine and the closing phenylalanine or tryptophan. The D gene is left open where the match is weak.

d_call: TRBD2; v_call: TRBV11-3; cdr3_aa: CASSLENLAGPYNEQFF
d_call: NA; v_call: TRBV5-4; cdr3_aa: CASSLGSYDRELFF
d_call: TRBD1; v_call: TRBV7-9; cdr3_aa: CASSPGQGEETNEKLFF
d_call: NA; v_call: TRBV5-6; cdr3_aa: CASSLGSGGNEKLFF
d_call: NA; v_call: TRBV2; cdr3_aa: CASSLTGANTEAFF
d_call: TRBD1; v_call: TRBV7-9; cdr3_aa: CASSSGQGSTDTQYF
d_call: NA; v_call: TRBV27; cdr3_aa: CASSAEVTGLADNEQFF
d_call: NA; v_call: TRBV27; cdr3_aa: CASSLGNEQFF
d_call: NA; v_call: TRBV5-1; cdr3_aa: CASSLAAGEWTEAFF
d_call: NA; v_call: TRBV6-6; cdr3_aa: CASSWDQDTGELFF
d_call: NA; v_call: TRBV11-2; cdr3_aa: CASSQGTSYEQYF
d_call: NA; v_call: TRBV19; cdr3_aa: CASSMDSNYEQYF
d_call: NA; v_call: TRBV7-9; cdr3_aa: CASRLQGGYGYTF
d_call: NA; v_call: TRBV6-5; cdr3_aa: CASRSTVFYTF
d_call: TRBD1; v_call: TRBV4-1; cdr3_aa: CASTPKLGQGRSYGQYF
d_call: NA; v_call: TRBV16; cdr3_aa: CASSQDSPNSPLHF
d_call: TRBD1; v_call: TRBV5-1; cdr3_aa: CASSWYATGGQETQYF
d_call: TRBD2; v_call: TRBV7-3; cdr3_aa: CASSSKIPGLALYEQYF
d_call: NA; v_call: TRBV5-8; cdr3_aa: CASSLGGRVEAFF
d_call: NA; v_call: TRBV2; cdr3_aa: CASSETADSFQETQYF
d_call: NA; v_call: TRBV29-1; cdr3_aa: CSVEGVLTDTQYF
d_call: NA; v_call: TRBV7-9; cdr3_aa: CASSLEAGIEQFF
d_call: NA; v_call: TRBV7-9; cdr3_aa: CASSQGTTGGHGYTF
d_call: TRBD2; v_call: TRBV6-1; cdr3_aa: CASSDWIAGEETQYF
d_call: NA; v_call: TRBV15; cdr3_aa: CATSSQVRAGNEQFF
d_call: NA; v_call: TRBV7-2; cdr3_aa: CASSQQGEKLFF
d_call: NA; v_call: TRBV27; cdr3_aa: CASSESGGLDYGYTF
d_call: NA; v_call: TRBV7-6; cdr3_aa: CASSQGWGEETQYF
d_call: TRBD2; v_call: TRBV5-1; cdr3_aa: CASSLELAGAYNEQFF
d_call: NA; v_call: TRBV6-4; cdr3_aa: CASSDSDREFMNTEAFF
d_call: NA; v_call: TRBV7-9; cdr3_aa: CASSLGGPEPEAFF
d_call: NA; v_call: TRBV5-6; cdr3_aa: CASSHNRDFEQYF
d_call: NA; v_call: TRBV21-1; cdr3_aa: CASSKAGGRGSYNEQFF
d_call: TRBD1; v_call: TRBV11-2; cdr3_aa: CASSPGQAYSYEQYF
d_call: NA; v_call: TRBV7-2; cdr3_aa: CASSLISPFTEAFF
d_call: NA; v_call: TRBV6-1; cdr3_aa: CASSEEGSGGYYGYTF
d_call: NA; v_call: TRBV30; cdr3_aa: CAWSTQGALGGQETQYF
d_call: TRBD1; v_call: TRBV30; cdr3_aa: CAWSYGTANQPQHF
d_call: NA; v_call: TRBV4-3; cdr3_aa: CASSQRDVDGAEKLFF
d_call: NA; v_call: TRBV10-3; cdr3_aa: CAISEGGATQETQYF
d_call: TRBD1; v_call: TRBV6-6; cdr3_aa: CASSYPGQNYGYTF
d_call: NA; v_call: TRBV30; cdr3_aa: CAWSPGSPGEKLFF
d_call: NA; v_call: TRBV7-2; cdr3_aa: CASSLAGRPNEKLFF
d_call: NA; v_call: TRBV7-7; cdr3_aa: CASSLNSNQPQHF
d_call: TRBD1; v_call: TRBV27; cdr3_aa: CASSFRDSSYEQYF
d_call: NA; v_call: TRBV7-9; cdr3_aa: CASRSGGKETQYF
d_call: TRBD1; v_call: TRBV6-1; cdr3_aa: CASSKETGGSYEQYF
d_call: NA; v_call: TRBV5-1; cdr3_aa: CASSLLGDQPQHF
d_call: TRBD2; v_call: TRBV4-2; cdr3_aa: CASSRGLGADTQYF
d_call: TRBD1; v_call: TRBV27; cdr3_aa: CASSFGTGSNEQFF
d_call: NA; v_call: TRBV5-4; cdr3_aa: CASSLGWDRFDGYTF
d_call: NA; v_call: TRBV6-1; cdr3_aa: CASGVGLPYEQYF
d_call: NA; v_call: TRBV11-2; cdr3_aa: CASSLDLGGGTEAFF
d_call: TRBD2; v_call: TRBV4-1; cdr3_aa: CASSQLAGDYNEQFF
d_call: NA; v_call: TRBV9; cdr3_aa: CATGHLYEAFF